Below, 30 T cell receptor beta chains from the same sample are listed, as sequenced in a study of cytomegalovirus exposure and HLA in healthy donors. 60 Vbeta and 13 Jbeta primers were used in PCR. Some clones are missing from TCRdb's copy, which holds only in-frame ones; the method was immunoSEQ multiplex PCR. The profile shows more than 90,000 clones, over 60% of them singletons. Sequenced input: PBMCs. The receptor source for this set is a female donor in good health and CMV-seronegative.

This chain uses TRBV15 with TRBJ1-4; 7 bases align to TRBD1. Losses at the gene ends were 1 base for V and 7 bases for J; bases not matched to a gene: 3. Germline CDR1 is LNHNV and CDR2 is YYDKDF (reference sequence). The CDR3 is 14 amino acids. CDR3: CATSRGDRAEKLFF. The CDR3 DNA sequence: TGTGCCACCAGCAGAGGAGACAGGGCTGAAAAACTGTTTTTT.

CDR3 in DNA: TGTGCCAGCAGCCCCCGGACAGAGAGCTCCTACGAGCAGTACTTC. The encoded protein is CASSPRTESSYEQYF. The chain is built from TRBV11-2 and TRBJ2-7; D may be TRBD1 (6 bases). CDR1 is SGHAT, CDR2 FQNNGV, per germline. Trimming pared 5 bases from V and 0 bases from J, leaving 14 bases between. The CDR3 is made up of 15 amino acids.

In nucleotides, the CDR3 is TGTGCCAGCAGCTCGGGACTCCCAGCCGTCGGGGAGCTGTTTTTT. Its protein product is CASSSGLPAVGELFF. The J gene is TRBJ2-2, the V gene TRBV7-2, with D possibly being TRBD2 (6 bases). Germline-derived CDR1 and CDR2 are SGHTA and FQGNSA. The CDR3 contains 15 residues. Trimming shortened V by 4 bases and J by 7 bases, and 16 bases separated the two germline ends.

CDR3: CASSAGLADSYEQYF. For the CDR3, the DNA is TGTGCCAGCAGCGCGGGACTAGCGGACTCCTACGAGCAGTACTTC. The V call is TRBV9, the J call TRBJ2-7; 11 bases match TRBD2. With V trimmed by 3 bases and J by 0 bases, 2 bases remained unmatched. CDR3 length: 15 residues. Germline V gives CDR1 SGDLS, CDR2 YYNGEE.

J is TRBJ2-1 and V is TRBV27; no reliable D call. The CDR3 contains 13 residues. V lost 10 bases, J lost 2 bases, and 12 bases lay in between. Germline lookup yields CDR1 MNHEY and CDR2 SMNVEV (reference sequence). CDR3 nucleotide sequence: TGTGCCATCGCCCCCTCAGCCTACAATGAGCAGTTCTTC. As protein: CAIAPSAYNEQFF.

The chain couples TRBV9 to TRBJ2-5; TRBD1 matches at 7 bases. After removal of 7 bases from V and 2 bases from J, the junction contained 8 bases not matched to a gene. Germline CDR1 SGDLS, CDR2 YYNGEE. The CDR3 spans 14 residues. CDR3 region: CASSFGQAQETQYF. CDR3 nucleotides: TGTGCCAGCTCGTTTGGACAGGCACAAGAGACCCAGTACTTC.

This sequence joins TRBV18 and TRBJ1-5, with D possibly TRBD1 on 5 matching bases. The V gene's germline CDR1 is KGHSH and CDR2 LQKENI. The CDR3 covers 16 residues. Trimming removed 6 bases at V and 3 bases at J, with 18 bases between. The CDR3 reads CASSPYRRGVNQPQHF. The CDR3, as DNA: TGTGCCAGCTCGCCTTATCGTCGGGGGGTCAATCAGCCCCAGCATTTT.

This clone was counted between two and nine times. This chain links TRBV2 with TRBJ1-4; D is unclear. The CDR3 runs to 14 residues. Trimming shortened V by 3 bases and J by 0 bases, and 5 bases separated the two germline ends. CDR1 SNHLY and CDR2 FYNNEI come from the germline V gene. The CDR3 spells CASSDGATNEKLFF. The CDR3 DNA is TGTGCCAGCAGTGACGGAGCAACTAATGAAAAACTGTTTTTT.

This clone has just a few counts. The rearrangement uses TRBV9 and TRBJ1-4, with D possibly matching TRBD1 (5 bases). From germline, CDR1 is SGDLS and CDR2 YYNGEE. This CDR3 region has 17 residues. V was clipped by 0 bases and J by 5 bases, with 17 bases between them. The CDR3 region is CASSVAGAANPNEKLFF. The DNA for the CDR3 is TGTGCCAGCAGCGTAGCTGGGGCGGCTAACCCCAATGAAAAACTGTTTTTT.

The V call is TRBV6-5, the J call TRBJ1-4; tentative D call: TRBD1 (5 bases). V was clipped by 5 bases and J by 13 bases, with 20 bases between them. This CDR3 contains 14 residues. Germline lookup yields CDR1 MNHEY and CDR2 SVGAGI. CDR3: CASSDKTAQRGLFF. The CDR3 bases are TGTGCCAGCAGTGATAAGACAGCGCAAAGGGGACTGTTTTTT.

The chain employs TRBV27 and TRBJ2-6; 7 nucleotides line up with TRBD1. Germline V CDR1 and CDR2: MNHEY, SMNVEV (reference sequence). Trimming at V came to 3 bases and at J to 0 bases, leaving 8 bases not matched to a gene. The CDR3 covers 18 residues. This CDR3 reads CASSLREGAISGANVLTF. DNA for the CDR3: TGTGCCAGCAGTTTGAGAGAGGGGGCGATCTCTGGGGCCAACGTCCTGACTTTC. Complete variable domain (other parts from reference TRBV27 and TRBJ2-6): EAQVTQNPRYLITVTGKKLTVTCSQNMNHEYMSWYRQDPGLGLRQIYYSMNVEVTDKGDVPEGYKVSRKEKRNFPLILESPSPNQTSLYFCASSLREGAISGANVLTFGAGSRLTVL.

The chain has TRBV9 and TRBJ1-5; D possibly corresponds to TRBD1 (5 bases). The germline CDR1 and CDR2 sequences are SGDLS and YYNGEE. Trimming pared 4 bases from V and 0 bases from J, leaving 11 bases between. The CDR3 has 15 amino acids. In nucleotides, the CDR3 is TGTGCCAGCAGCATTGGGGCTAATAGCAATCAGCCCCAGCATTTT. This gives the protein CASSIGANSNQPQHF. The variable domain in full, with the rest retrieved from reference TRBV9 and TRBJ1-5, is DSGVTQTPKHLITATGQRVTLRCSPRSGDLSVYWYQQSLDQGLQFLIQYYNGEERAKGNILERFSAQQFPDLHSELNLSSLELGDSALYFCASSIGANSNQPQHFGDGTRLSIL.

This clone was found a few times. The CDR3 bases are TGCGCCAGCAGTGCCCAGGACAGGCCTTACAATGAGCAGTTCTTC. Translated: CASSAQDRPYNEQFF. This chain uses TRBV10-1 with TRBJ2-1; 7 positions match TRBD1. Germline lookup yields CDR1 WNHNN and CDR2 SYGVQD (reference sequence). V dropped 4 bases and J dropped 4; count of bases not matched to a gene: 7. This CDR3 is built from 15 residues.

This chain links TRBV28 with TRBJ2-4, with 7 bases aligning to TRBD1. Germline-derived CDR1 and CDR2 are MDHEN and SYDVKM. The CDR3 loop spans 14 amino acids. With V trimmed by 3 bases and J by 8 bases, 7 bases remained unmatched. The DNA of the CDR3 is TGTGCCAGCAGTTTCGACAGGGTAGCCGACATTCAGTACTTC. Protein sequence: CASSFDRVADIQYF.

This chain connects TRBV9 to TRBJ2-7; the D gene is possibly TRBD1 (5 bases). CDR1 and CDR2 (germline): SGDLS, YYNGEE. The CDR3 has 14 residues. V dropped 0 bases and J dropped 6 bases, with 13 bases sitting between them. CDR3 nucleotide sequence: TGTGCCAGCAGCGTAGGGCAGGGCTCCGGCGAGCAGTACTTC. Translated: CASSVGQGSGEQYF.

This clone has only a few counts. The CDR3 coding sequence is TGTGCCAGCAGCACCCCCTCACAGGGGGTTCGAACTGAAGCTTTCTTT. It is translated as CASSTPSQGVRTEAFF. The V gene is TRBV13, the J gene TRBJ1-1; 8 bases map to TRBD1. V lost 5 bases to trimming and J lost 5 bases; unmatched junction nucleotides: 13. CDR1 is PRHDT and CDR2 is FYEKMQ in the germline V gene (reference sequence). This CDR3 contains 16 residues.

The chain uses TRBV4-3 and TRBJ2-3; 12 bases match TRBD2. The CDR3 is 18 residues long. With V trimmed by 1 base and J by 5 bases, 10 bases remained unmatched. The germline CDR1 and CDR2 sequences are LGHNA and YSLEER. In nucleotides, the CDR3 is TGCGCCAGCAGCCAAGGTCTAGCGGGAGGGCCCAAGAAAGATACGCAGTATTTT. It codes for CASSQGLAGGPKKDTQYF.

J is TRBJ2-1 and V is TRBV7-2, with D maybe TRBD2 (8 bases). CDR3 size: 19 residues. V lost 2 bases to trimming and J lost 12 bases, with 32 bases between them. Germline CDR1 SGHTA, CDR2 FQGNSA. CDR3 sequence: CASSLYGLAGYRGLKGQFF. The DNA of the CDR3 is TGTGCCAGCAGCTTATACGGCCTAGCGGGCTACAGGGGCCTTAAGGGGCAGTTCTTC.

This rearrangement joins TRBV5-5 to TRBJ1-5; D is ambiguous. Trimming stripped 5 bases from V and 3 bases from J, with 21 bases between. The CDR3 consists of 17 residues. The germline V gene has CDR1 SGHKS and CDR2 YYEKEE (reference sequence). CDR3 sequence reads: CASSQLFTDTLNQPQHF. The CDR3 region has the DNA TGTGCCAGCAGTCAACTCTTTACAGACACTCTCAATCAGCCCCAGCATTTT.

The chain has TRBV28 and TRBJ2-7; 10 bases map to TRBD2. The CDR3 has 16 amino acids. Germline lookup yields CDR1 MDHEN and CDR2 SYDVKM. Losses at the gene ends were 5 bases for V and 4 bases for J; bases not matched to a gene: 11. The CDR3 loop reads CASSPPSGRAQYEQYF. The CDR3 DNA reads TGTGCCAGCAGTCCACCAAGCGGGAGGGCCCAATACGAGCAGTACTTC. Complete variable domain (other parts from reference TRBV28 and TRBJ2-7): DVKVTQSSRYLVKRTGEKVFLECVQDMDHENMFWYRQDPGLGLRLIYFSYDVKMKEKGDIPEGYSVSREKKERFSLILESASTNQTSMYLCASSPPSGRAQYEQYFGPGTRLTVT.

The rearrangement joins TRBV27 to TRBJ2-4, with D possibly matching TRBD2 (5 bases). The CDR3 is 13 residues long. In germline, CDR1 is MNHEY, CDR2 SMNVEV (reference sequence). Trimming shortened V by 6 bases and J by 9 bases, and 15 bases separated the two germline ends. In DNA form, the CDR3 reads TGTGCCAGCAGAGGCGAGAGGGCCAGCATTCAGTACTTC. This sequence encodes CASRGERASIQYF.

The chain carries TRBV2 and TRBJ2-3; D remains unclear. The CDR3 consists of 17 residues. Germline V gene data show CDR1 as SNHLY and CDR2 as FYNNEI. Trimming removed 2 bases at V and 2 bases at J, with 17 bases between. CDR3 in DNA: TGTGCCAGCAGTGAATTAGGCAGCGAATCCTTCACAGATACGCAGTATTTT. As protein: CASSELGSESFTDTQYF.

The genes are TRBV5-6 and TRBJ2-1; a weak D match, TRBD1 (6 bases). Germline loops: CDR1 SGHDT, CDR2 YYEEEE. Trimming cost V 4 bases and J 7 bases, with 21 bases left between them. The CDR3 runs 16 residues. CDR3 in amino acids: CASSLEHRAKRNEQFF. For the CDR3, the DNA is TGTGCCAGCAGCCTGGAGCACAGGGCCAAAAGGAATGAGCAGTTCTTC.

This clone came up a few times. The V gene is TRBV6-5, the J gene TRBJ1-6; tentatively, D is TRBD1 (6 bases). Trimming stripped 7 bases from V and 9 bases from J, with 16 bases between. CDR1 is MNHEY and CDR2 is SVGAGI in the germline V gene. CDR3 length equals 14 residues. The CDR3 nucleotides read TGTGCCAGCACCACCCCCCGGGGGGCTTCACCCCTCCACTTT. This encodes CASTTPRGASPLHF.

The chain is built from TRBV5-6 and TRBJ2-1; 7 nucleotides agree with TRBD2. V trimming: 2 bases; J trimming: 8 bases; junction bases outside the gene matches: 10. The V gene's germline CDR1 is SGHDT and CDR2 YYEEEE. The CDR3 contains 15 residues. In DNA form, the CDR3 reads TGTGCCAGCAGCTTCCAAGCGGGGAGGGCCTATGAGCAGTTCTTC. As protein: CASSFQAGRAYEQFF.

The genes are TRBV7-6 and TRBJ1-4; TRBD1 matches at 7 bases. The CDR3 consists of 16 residues. Trimming cost V 4 bases and J 3 bases; bases outside gene matches: 8. Germline V gene data show CDR1 as SGHVS and CDR2 as FNYEAQ. The CDR3 nucleotides read TGTGCCAGCAGCTCCAGGGGGGTGCAGGCTAATGAAAAACTGTTTTTT. Its protein is CASSSRGVQANEKLFF.

This chain uses TRBV6-1 with TRBJ1-2, with D possibly TRBD1 on 6 matching bases. The CDR3 totals 14 residues. In germline, CDR1 is MNHNS, CDR2 SASEGT. V shed 4 bases and J shed 8 bases, with 17 bases lying between them. The CDR3 DNA reads as TGTGCCAGCAGTGGGAATTACAGGGCAGGGGGCTACACCTTC. Amino acid sequence: CASSGNYRAGGYTF.

The chain has TRBV5-1 and TRBJ2-3; the match to TRBD2 covers 8 bases. Germline V gene data show CDR1 as SGHRS and CDR2 as YFSETQ. Trimming removed 2 bases from V and 2 bases from J; junction bases left unmatched: 7. The CDR3 extends over 16 amino acids. CDR3 residues: CASSFFGGGNTDTQYF. CDR3 sequence (DNA): TGCGCCAGCAGCTTTTTTGGCGGGGGGAACACAGATACGCAGTATTTT.

This chain links TRBV19 with TRBJ1-5, with 10 bases identical to TRBD1. This CDR3 contains 17 residues. The junction had 15 bases not matched to a gene; V was cut back by 7 bases and J by 6 bases. The V gene's germline CDR1 is LNHDA and CDR2 SQIVND (reference sequence). The chain's CDR3 is CASKAKTGTGVFQPQHF. For the CDR3, the DNA is TGTGCCAGTAAGGCTAAAACCGGGACAGGGGTGTTTCAGCCCCAGCATTTT. Full variable domain (outside the CDR3, taken from reference TRBV19 and TRBJ1-5): DGGITQSPKYLFRKEGQNVTLSCEQNLNHDAMYWYRQDPGQGLRLIYYSQIVNDFQKGDIAEGYSVSREKKESFPLTVTSAQKNPTAFYLCASKAKTGTGVFQPQHFGDGTRLSIL.

The chain uses TRBV5-1 and TRBJ1-2; no definite D call. CDR3 size: 13 residues. Trimming left V 0 bases short and J 11 bases short, with 14 bases between. CDR1 is SGHRS and CDR2 is YFSETQ in the germline V gene. CDR3 sequence: CASSLGEARGYTF. In DNA form, the CDR3 reads TGCGCCAGCAGCTTGGGCGAGGCCCGTGGTTACACCTTC.